These 13 T cell receptor beta chains originate from one sample sequenced in a study of T cell repertoires in cytomegalovirus infection. A single record per CDR3 protein comes from TCRdb applying MiXCR to the reads. The repertoire has about 63,000 distinct CDR3 sequences, around 20% of them found once; the top ten carry about 69%. These receptors lack a known antigen. The sequencing used CD8+ T cells from cultured PBMCs, collected from culture after CMV antigen stimulation. The receptors derive from a human donor in good health (CMV status not recorded). Some clones in this sample may be carry-over from other donors' samples.

This rearrangement joins TRBV10-3 to TRBJ1-2; TRBD1 aligns across 7 bases. Germline V gene data show CDR1 as ENHRY and CDR2 as SYGVKD. This CDR3 comprises 15 residues. The V gene end was trimmed by 3 bases and the J gene end by 4 bases; junction bases not matched to a gene: 8. DNA of the CDR3: TGTGCCATCAGTGACGACGTGGGACAGCTCTATGGCTACACCTTC. Residues: CAISDDVGQLYGYTF.

This clonotype has a single count. The rearrangement joins TRBV7-2 to TRBJ2-5; D not certain. The ends were cut back, 5 bases at V and 1 base at J, with 17 bases in the middle. The CDR3 is 16 amino acids. CDR1 and CDR2 from the germline V gene are SGHTA and FQGNSA. This CDR3 reads CASSPIPPLLQETQYF. The CDR3 DNA follows: TGTGCCAGCAGCCCAATCCCGCCGTTACTCCAAGAGACCCAGTACTTC.

This clonotype was seen more than once but under ten times. This rearrangement joins TRBV7-8 to TRBJ2-1; the D gene is possibly TRBD2 (6 bases). Per germline, CDR1 SGHVS and CDR2 FQNEAQ. CDR3 length: 16 residues. The ends were cut back, 2 bases at V and 0 bases at J, with 11 bases in the middle. DNA of the CDR3: TGTGCCAGCAGCTTATCCCGGGGGAGCTCCTACAATGAGCAGTTCTTC. Translating it yields CASSLSRGSSYNEQFF.

The chain is built from TRBV4-2 and TRBJ2-7; unclear D gene. The CDR3 is 13 amino acids. Germline assignment: CDR1 LGHNA and CDR2 YNFKEQ. With 0 bases removed from V and 7 bases from J, the gap between germline ends came to 10 bases. CDR3 protein: CASSQENTEEQYF. The CDR3 DNA reads TGTGCCAGCAGCCAAGAAAATACGGAGGAGCAGTACTTC.

This clonotype was detected only a few times. CDR3 loop: CASSVGVNTEAFF. For the CDR3, the DNA is TGTGCCAGCAGTGTCGGAGTGAACACTGAAGCTTTCTTT. The V call is TRBV2, the J call TRBJ1-1, with D hard to call. Looked up from germline, CDR1 is SNHLY and CDR2 is FYNNEI. The CDR3 has 13 residues. V was shortened by 4 bases and J by 0 bases, with 6 bases between the two germline ends. Using reference TRBV2 and TRBJ1-1 for the parts outside the CDR3, the full variable domain is EPEVTQTPSHQVTQMGQEVILRCVPISNHLYFYWYRQILGQKVEFLVSFYNNEISEKSEIFDDQFSVERPDGSNFTLKIRSTKLEDSAMYFCASSVGVNTEAFFGQGTRLTVV.

The CDR3 loop is CASSQVKSERYAFF. Written as DNA, the CDR3 is TGCGCCAGCAGCCAAGTTAAGTCAGAAAGATATGCTTTCTTT. The chain has TRBV4-1 and TRBJ1-1; D not resolved. Trimming removed 1 base at V and 11 bases at J, with 17 bases between. Per the germline V gene, CDR1 is MGHRA and CDR2 is YSYEKL. CDR3 size: 14 residues.

The V gene is TRBV4-3, the J gene TRBJ1-2, with 9 bases matching TRBD1. V was clipped by 4 bases and J by 4 bases; unmatched bases: 4. Germline CDR1 LGHNA, CDR2 YSLEER. The CDR3 contains 14 residues. CDR3 bases: TGCGCCAGCAGCCCGGGACAGGGTTCCTATGGCTACACCTTC. Its protein is CASSPGQGSYGYTF.

Only one count was recorded for this clonotype. The chain is built from TRBV4-2 and TRBJ2-7; 8 bases line up with TRBD1. Germline values: CDR1 LGHNA, CDR2 YNFKEQ. The V and J ends lost 0 bases and 5 bases, in that order; junction bases with no gene match: 12. This CDR3 has 17 residues. DNA of the CDR3: TGTGCCAGCAGCCAAGAGGGTGGCGGACAGGGTGGCCACGAGCAGTACTTC. Amino acid sequence: CASSQEGGGQGGHEQYF.

This clonotype was detected a few times. The chain is built from TRBV20-1 and TRBJ1-3; D remains ambiguous. The V and J ends lost 6 bases and 11 bases respectively, with 14 bases between them. This CDR3 spans 11 amino acids. The germline CDR1 and CDR2 sequences are DFQATT and SNEGSKA (reference sequence). The CDR3 DNA reads TGCAGTGCGAGAACAGCTGAGGCCATATATTTT. Translating gives CSARTAEAIYF.

A few counts support this clonotype. V usage is TRBV27 and J usage is TRBJ2-4; 7 bases line up with TRBD1. V trimming: 5 bases; J trimming: 1 base; junction bases outside the gene matches: 11. This CDR3 is built from 17 residues. Germline V gene sequence: CDR1 MNHEY, CDR2 SMNVEV (reference sequence). The CDR3 DNA reads TGTGCCAGCAGTCTGGGACAGCGGTCGAAGGCCAAAAACATTCAGTACTTC. Residues: CASSLGQRSKAKNIQYF.

The rearrangement uses TRBV12-3 or TRBV12-4 and TRBJ2-2; D not certain. The CDR3 length is 12 residues. Trimming pared 3 bases from V and 4 bases from J, leaving 3 bases between. CDR3 amino acids: CASSFGTGELFF. The CDR3 DNA sequence: TGTGCCAGCAGTTTTGGCACCGGGGAGCTGTTTTTT.

This clonotype has only a few counts. The chain uses TRBV7-6 and TRBJ1-6; 7 bases align to TRBD1. Unmatched junction bases numbered 20, after V lost 4 bases and J lost 5 bases. This CDR3 comprises 20 residues. Germline lookup yields CDR1 SGHVS and CDR2 FNYEAQ. CDR3 loop: CASSSLVGPTGQDHNSPLHF. CDR3 coding DNA: TGTGCCAGCAGCTCCTTAGTGGGACCGACCGGACAGGACCATAATTCACCCCTCCACTTT.

This chain joins TRBV7-8 and TRBJ1-5; 7 nucleotides match TRBD1. The germline gives CDR1 SGHVS, CDR2 FQNEAQ. CDR3 size: 15 residues. The junction had 7 bases not matched to a gene; V was cut back by 5 bases and J by 3 bases. The CDR3 loop reads CASSPEGQNNQPQHF. CDR3 DNA sequence: TGTGCCAGCAGCCCCGAGGGACAGAACAATCAGCCCCAGCATTTT. Complete variable domain (other parts from reference TRBV7-8 and TRBJ1-5): GAGVSQSPRYKVAKRGQDVALRCDPISGHVSLFWYQQALGQGPEFLTYFQNEAQLDKSGLPSDRFFAERPEGSVSTLKIQRTQQEDSAVYLCASSPEGQNNQPQHFGDGTRLSIL.